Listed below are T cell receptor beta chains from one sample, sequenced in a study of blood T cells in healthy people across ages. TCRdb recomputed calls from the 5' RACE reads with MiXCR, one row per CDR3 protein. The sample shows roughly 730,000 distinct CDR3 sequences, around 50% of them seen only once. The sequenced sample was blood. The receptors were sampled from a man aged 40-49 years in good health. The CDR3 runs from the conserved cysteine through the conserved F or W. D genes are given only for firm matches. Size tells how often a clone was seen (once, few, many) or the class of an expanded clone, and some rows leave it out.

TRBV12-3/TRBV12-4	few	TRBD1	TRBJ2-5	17	TGTGCCAGCAGTTTAAACAACAGGGGGACAGATGGGGAGACCCAGTACTTC	CASSLNNRGTDGETQYF
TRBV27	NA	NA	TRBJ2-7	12	TGCGCTCGGACGAGGATACGCTACGAGCAGTACTTC	CARTRIRYEQYF
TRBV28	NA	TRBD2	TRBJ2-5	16	TGTGCCAGCAGTTTCCTCTGGACTAGCGGCCAAGAGACCCAGTACTTC	CASSFLWTSGQETQYF
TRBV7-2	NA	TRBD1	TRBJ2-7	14	TGTGCCAGCAGCTTAGCGTACAGGGGGTACGAGCAGTACTTC	CASSLAYRGYEQYF
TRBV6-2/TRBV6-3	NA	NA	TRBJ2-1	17	TGTGCCAGCAGTTACGGCCTCGGGGGCATCGGCTACAATGAGCAGTTCTTC	CASSYGLGGIGYNEQFF
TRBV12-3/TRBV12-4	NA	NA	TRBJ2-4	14	TGTGCCAGCAGTTTAGGGGGACATCCTTGGGAGCAGTACTTC	CASSLGGHPWEQYF
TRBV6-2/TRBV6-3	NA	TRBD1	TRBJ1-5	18	TGTGCCAGCAGTTACTCCGGGACAGGCGGTTTGGGCAATCAGCCCCAGCATTTT	CASSYSGTGGLGNQPQHF
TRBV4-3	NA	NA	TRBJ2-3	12	TGCGCCAGCAGCCTCCCTCGGGATACGCAGTATTTT	CASSLPRDTQYF
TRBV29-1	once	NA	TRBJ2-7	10	TGCAGCGTTCTAGTTAATGAGCAGTACTTC	CSVLVNEQYF
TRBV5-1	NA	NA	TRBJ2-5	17	TGCGCCAGCAGCTTGTGGGGGAGAGGGACGACCCAAGAAACCCAGTACTTC	CASSLWGRGTTQETQYF
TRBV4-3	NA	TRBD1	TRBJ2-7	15	TGCGCCAGCAGCCAAGAGCTGACAGGGCACAACGAGCAGTACTTC	CASSQELTGHNEQYF
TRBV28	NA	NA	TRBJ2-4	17	TGTGCCAGCAGCCCTGTGGGGGGTGGGGGAGCCAAAAACATTCAGTACTTC	CASSPVGGGGAKNIQYF
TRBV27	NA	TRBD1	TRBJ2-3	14	TGTGCCAGCAGATGGGACAGCATCACAGATACGCAGTATTTT	CASRWDSITDTQYF
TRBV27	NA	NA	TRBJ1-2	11	TGTGCCAGCAGGAACCTCAATGGCTACACCTTC	CASRNLNGYTF
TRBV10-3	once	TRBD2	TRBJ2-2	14	TGTGCCATCTCCAGCGGGGCGAACACCGGGGAGCTGTTTTTT	CAISSGANTGELFF
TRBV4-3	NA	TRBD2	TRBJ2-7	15	TGCGCCAGCAGCCCCGGACGAGCGGGAGCCGACGAGCAGTACTTC	CASSPGRAGADEQYF
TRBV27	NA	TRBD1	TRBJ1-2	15	TGTGCCAGCAGCCCGGGACAGGGTGGGAACTATGGCTACACCTTC	CASSPGQGGNYGYTF
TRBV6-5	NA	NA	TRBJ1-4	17	TGTGCCAGCAGTTACTATATTGGCGCGACGACTAATGAAAAACTGTTTTTT	CASSYYIGATTNEKLFF
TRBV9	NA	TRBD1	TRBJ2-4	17	TGTGCCAGCAGCGTAGATCCGGGACAGGGGGCCAAAAACATTCAGTACTTC	CASSVDPGQGAKNIQYF
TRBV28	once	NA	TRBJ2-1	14	TGTGCCACCAATGACGGGCCCTCCGTTTTGGAGCAGTTCTTC	CATNDGPSVLEQFF
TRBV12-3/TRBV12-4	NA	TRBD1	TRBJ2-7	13	TGTGCCAGCAGGAGGGACAGCAGATACGAGCAGTACTTC	CASRRDSRYEQYF